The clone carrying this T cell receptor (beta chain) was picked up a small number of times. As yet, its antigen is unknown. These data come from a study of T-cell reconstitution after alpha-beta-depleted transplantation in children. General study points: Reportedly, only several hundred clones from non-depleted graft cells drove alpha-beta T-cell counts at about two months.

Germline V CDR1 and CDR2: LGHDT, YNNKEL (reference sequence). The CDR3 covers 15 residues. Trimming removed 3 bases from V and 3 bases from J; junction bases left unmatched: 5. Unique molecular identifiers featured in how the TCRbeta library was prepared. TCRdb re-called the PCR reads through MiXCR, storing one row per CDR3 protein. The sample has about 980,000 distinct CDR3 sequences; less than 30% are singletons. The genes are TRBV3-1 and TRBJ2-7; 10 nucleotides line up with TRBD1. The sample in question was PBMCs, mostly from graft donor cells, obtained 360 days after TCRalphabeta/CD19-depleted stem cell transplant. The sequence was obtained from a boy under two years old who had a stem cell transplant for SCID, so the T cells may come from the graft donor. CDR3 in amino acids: CASSHVGQGYYEQYF. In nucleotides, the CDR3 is TGTGCCAGCAGCCATGTGGGACAGGGGTACTACGAGCAGTACTTC.